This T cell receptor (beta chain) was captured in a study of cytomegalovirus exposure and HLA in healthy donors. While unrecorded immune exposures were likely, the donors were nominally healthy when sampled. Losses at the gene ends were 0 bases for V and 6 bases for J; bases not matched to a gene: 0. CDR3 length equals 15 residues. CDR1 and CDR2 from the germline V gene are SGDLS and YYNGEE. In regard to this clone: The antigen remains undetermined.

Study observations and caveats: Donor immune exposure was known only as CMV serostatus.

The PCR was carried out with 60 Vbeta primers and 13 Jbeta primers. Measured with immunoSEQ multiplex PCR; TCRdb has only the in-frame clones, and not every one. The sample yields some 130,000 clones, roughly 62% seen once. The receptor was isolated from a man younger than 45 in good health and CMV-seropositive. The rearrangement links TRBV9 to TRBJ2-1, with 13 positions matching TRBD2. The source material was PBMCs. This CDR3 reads CASSVGTSGSNEQFF. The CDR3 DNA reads TGTGCCAGCAGCGTAGGGACTAGCGGGAGCAATGAGCAGTTCTTC.